This TCR beta chain was recovered during a study of blood T cell repertoires in COVID-19. Study overall: T cells, B-cell-depleted T cells, or PBMCs supplied cDNA or gDNA.

Participants, about 18 to 90 years old, spanned approximately 26 US areas. Worth noting for this clone: Mismatch with germline at one junction end may stem from a read error.

CDR1 and CDR2 from the germline V gene are SSHAT and FNYEAQ (reference sequence). The CDR3 sequence is 14 residues long. Using immunoSEQ multiplex PCR, the repertoire was profiled, and TCRdb retains in-frame clones only, with some absent. The data contain approximately 200,000 clones, around 85% of them singletons. The genes are TRBV7-7 and TRBJ2-3; 7 bases are a match to TRBD1. The material sequenced was PBMCs or T cells enriched from blood (not recorded which). This clonotype originated in a man aged 35 to 55 who had recovered from COVID-19. The CDR3 bases are TGTGCTAGCAGCCGACAGGGCCTCACAGATACGCAGTATTTT. This encodes CASSRQGLTDTQYF.